This entry is about one T cell receptor (beta chain). No antigen is known for it. The sample is drawn from a study of molecular identifiers for immune sequencing clone quantification. Each CDR3 protein is one row after TCRdb ran MiXCR on the PCR reads. The sample shows about 86,000 distinct CDR3 sequences, around a quarter of them seen only once. Study results and limitations: Amid 750,000 to 1,000,000 naive cells, spiked Jurkat TCR RNA from one cell was reportedly still detectable.

CDR3 size: 16 residues. The V end was cut by 0 bases, the J end by 12 bases, with 21 bases between. Germline V gene lookup returns CDR1 MGHRA and CDR2 YSYEKL. The source material was naive CD8+ T cells from blood, with Jurkat cell RNA spiked in. Stated subset: FACS-sorted CD8+CD4-CCR7+CD45RA+ naive T cells. The receptor was isolated from a human donor in good health. Some libraries in this study had Jurkat cell RNA spiked in. The chain links TRBV4-1 to TRBJ2-1; D might be TRBD2 (6 bases). The CDR3 DNA reads as TGCGCCAGCAGCCAAGATCTCGTGGGAGGTTTTACCGGGCAGTTCTTC. It specifies CASSQDLVGGFTGQFF.